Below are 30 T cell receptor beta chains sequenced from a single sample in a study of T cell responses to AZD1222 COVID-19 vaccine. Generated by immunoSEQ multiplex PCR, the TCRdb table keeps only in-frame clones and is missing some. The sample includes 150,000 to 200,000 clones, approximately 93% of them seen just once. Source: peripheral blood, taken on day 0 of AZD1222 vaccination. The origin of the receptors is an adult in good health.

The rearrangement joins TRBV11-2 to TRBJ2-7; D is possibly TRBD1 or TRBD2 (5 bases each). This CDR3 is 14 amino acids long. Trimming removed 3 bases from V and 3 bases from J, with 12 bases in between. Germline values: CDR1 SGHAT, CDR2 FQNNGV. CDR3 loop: CASSFTTRGYEQYF. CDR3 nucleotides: TGTGCCAGCAGCTTCACAACTAGGGGCTACGAGCAGTACTTC.

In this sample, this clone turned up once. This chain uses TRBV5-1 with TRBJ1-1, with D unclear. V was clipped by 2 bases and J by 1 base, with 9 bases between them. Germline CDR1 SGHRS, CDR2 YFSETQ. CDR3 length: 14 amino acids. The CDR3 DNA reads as TGCGCCAGCAGCTTAGGTGGGCAGAACACTGAAGCTTTCTTT. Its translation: CASSLGGQNTEAFF. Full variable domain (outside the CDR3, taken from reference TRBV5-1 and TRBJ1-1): KAGVTQTPRYLIKTRGQQVTLSCSPISGHRSVSWYQQTPGQGLQFLFEYFSETQRNKGNFPGRFSGRQFSNSRSEMNVSTLELGDSALYLCASSLGGQNTEAFFGQGTRLTVV.

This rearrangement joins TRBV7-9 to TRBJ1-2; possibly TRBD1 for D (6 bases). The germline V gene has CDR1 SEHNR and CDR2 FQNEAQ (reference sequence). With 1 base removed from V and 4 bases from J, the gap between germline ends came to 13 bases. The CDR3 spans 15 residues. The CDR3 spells CASSLDAGVVYGYTF. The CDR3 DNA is TGTGCCAGCAGCTTAGACGCAGGGGTAGTCTATGGCTACACCTTC.

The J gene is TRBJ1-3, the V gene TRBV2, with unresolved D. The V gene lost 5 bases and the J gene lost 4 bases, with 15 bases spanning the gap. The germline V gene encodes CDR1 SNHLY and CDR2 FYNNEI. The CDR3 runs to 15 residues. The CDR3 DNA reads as TGTGCCAGCAGTTCCGGTGGGTTAACGGGAAACACCATATATTTT. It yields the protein CASSSGGLTGNTIYF.

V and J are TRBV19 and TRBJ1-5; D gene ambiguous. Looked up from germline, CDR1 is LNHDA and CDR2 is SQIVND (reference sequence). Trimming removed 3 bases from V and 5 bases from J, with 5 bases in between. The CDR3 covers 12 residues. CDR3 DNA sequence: TGTGCCAGTAGTATCCTTGATCAGCCCCAGCATTTT. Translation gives CASSILDQPQHF.

CDR3 in DNA: TGTGCCAGCAGTGTCGGCAGAGATTACAATGAGCAGTTCTTC. Protein product: CASSVGRDYNEQFF. The chain carries TRBV25-1 and TRBJ2-1; D is unclear. Per the germline V gene, CDR1 is MGHDK and CDR2 is SYGVNS. This CDR3 has 14 amino acids. Trimming left V 4 bases short and J 4 bases short, with 11 bases between.

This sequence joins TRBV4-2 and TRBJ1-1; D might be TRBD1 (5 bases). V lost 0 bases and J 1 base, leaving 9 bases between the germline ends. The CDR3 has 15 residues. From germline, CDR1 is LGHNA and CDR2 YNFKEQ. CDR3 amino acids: CASSQDGTENTEAFF. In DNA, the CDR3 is TGTGCCAGCAGCCAAGACGGGACGGAGAACACTGAAGCTTTCTTT.

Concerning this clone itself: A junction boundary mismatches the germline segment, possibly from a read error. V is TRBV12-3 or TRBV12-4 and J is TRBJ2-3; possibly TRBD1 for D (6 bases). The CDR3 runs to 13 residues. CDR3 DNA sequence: TGTGCCAGCAGTATAAAAATACAGGGACGCAGGGATTTT. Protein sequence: CASSIKIQGRRDF.

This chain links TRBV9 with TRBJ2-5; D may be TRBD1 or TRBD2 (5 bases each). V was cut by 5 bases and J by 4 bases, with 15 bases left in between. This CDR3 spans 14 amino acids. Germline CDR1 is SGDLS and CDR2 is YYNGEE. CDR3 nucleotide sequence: TGTGCCAGCAGTAAACGTGGGGGTACAGAGACCCAGTACTTC. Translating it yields CASSKRGGTETQYF. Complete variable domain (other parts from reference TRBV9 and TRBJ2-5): DSGVTQTPKHLITATGQRVTLRCSPRSGDLSVYWYQQSLDQGLQFLIQYYNGEERAKGNILERFSAQQFPDLHSELNLSSLELGDSALYFCASSKRGGTETQYFGPGTRLLVL.

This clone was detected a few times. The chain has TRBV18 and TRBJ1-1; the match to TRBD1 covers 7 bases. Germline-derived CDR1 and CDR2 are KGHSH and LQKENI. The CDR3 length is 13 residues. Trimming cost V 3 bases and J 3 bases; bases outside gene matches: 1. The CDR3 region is CASSPGQDTEAFF. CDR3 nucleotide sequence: TGTGCCAGCTCACCTGGACAGGACACTGAAGCTTTCTTT.

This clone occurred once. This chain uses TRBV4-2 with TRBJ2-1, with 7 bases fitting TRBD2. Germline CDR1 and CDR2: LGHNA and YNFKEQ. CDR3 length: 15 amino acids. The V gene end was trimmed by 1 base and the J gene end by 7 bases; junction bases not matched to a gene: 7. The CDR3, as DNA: TGTGCCAGCAGCCAAGTAGGGCAGGGAGGGAATGAGCAGTTCTTC. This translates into CASSQVGQGGNEQFF.

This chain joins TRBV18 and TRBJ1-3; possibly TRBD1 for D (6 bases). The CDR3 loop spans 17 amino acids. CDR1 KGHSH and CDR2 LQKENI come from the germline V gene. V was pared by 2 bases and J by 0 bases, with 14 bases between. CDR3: CASSPYRQGSSGNTIYF. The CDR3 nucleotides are TGTGCCAGCTCACCATATCGGCAGGGGAGCTCTGGAAACACCATATATTTT.

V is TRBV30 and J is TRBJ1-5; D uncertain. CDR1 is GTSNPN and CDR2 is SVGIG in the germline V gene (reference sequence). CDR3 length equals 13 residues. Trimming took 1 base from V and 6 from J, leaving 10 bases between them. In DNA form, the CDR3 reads TGTGCCTGGAGTGGGGGAGGGAGTCAGCCCCAGCATTTT. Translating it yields CAWSGGGSQPQHF.

CDR3 loop: CASSESVFNRRNEQFF. CDR3 DNA sequence: TGCGCCAGCAGTGAGTCGGTATTCAACCGGCGGAATGAGCAGTTCTTC. V and J are TRBV10-2 and TRBJ2-1; D uncertain. The CDR3 covers 16 residues. Germline lookup yields CDR1 WSHSY and CDR2 SAAADI. Trimming stripped 0 bases from V and 7 bases from J, with 16 bases between.

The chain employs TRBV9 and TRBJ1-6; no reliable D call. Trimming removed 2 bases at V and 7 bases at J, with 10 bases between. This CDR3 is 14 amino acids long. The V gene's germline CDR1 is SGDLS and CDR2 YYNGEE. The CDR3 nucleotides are TGTGCCAGCAGCGTTCTGGCTGAGAATTCACCCCTCCACTTT. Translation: CASSVLAENSPLHF.

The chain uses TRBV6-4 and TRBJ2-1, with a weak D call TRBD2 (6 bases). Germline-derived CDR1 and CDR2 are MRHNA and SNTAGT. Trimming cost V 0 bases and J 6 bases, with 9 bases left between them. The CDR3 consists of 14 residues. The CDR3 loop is CASSDSETSNEQFF. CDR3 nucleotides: TGTGCCAGCAGTGACTCTGAGACTAGCAATGAGCAGTTCTTC.

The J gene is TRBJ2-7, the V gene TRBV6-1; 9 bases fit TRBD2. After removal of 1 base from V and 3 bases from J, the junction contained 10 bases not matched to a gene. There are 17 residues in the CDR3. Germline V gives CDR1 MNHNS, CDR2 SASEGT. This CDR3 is CASSEEVSSGRIYEQYF. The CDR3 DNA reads TGTGCCAGCAGTGAAGAGGTGTCGAGCGGGAGGATCTACGAGCAGTACTTC.

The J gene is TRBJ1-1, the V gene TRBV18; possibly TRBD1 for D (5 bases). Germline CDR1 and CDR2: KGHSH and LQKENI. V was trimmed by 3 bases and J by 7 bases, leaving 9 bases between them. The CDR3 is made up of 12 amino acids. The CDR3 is CASSPQQGEAFF. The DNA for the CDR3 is TGTGCCAGCTCACCTCAGCAGGGTGAAGCTTTCTTT.

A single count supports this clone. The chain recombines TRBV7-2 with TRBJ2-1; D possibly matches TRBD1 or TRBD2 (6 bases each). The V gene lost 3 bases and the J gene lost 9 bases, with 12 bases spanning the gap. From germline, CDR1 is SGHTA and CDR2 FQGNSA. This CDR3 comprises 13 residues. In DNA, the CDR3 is TGTGCCAGCAGCTTTAGGGGGGCGGGTGAGCAGTTCTTC. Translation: CASSFRGAGEQFF.

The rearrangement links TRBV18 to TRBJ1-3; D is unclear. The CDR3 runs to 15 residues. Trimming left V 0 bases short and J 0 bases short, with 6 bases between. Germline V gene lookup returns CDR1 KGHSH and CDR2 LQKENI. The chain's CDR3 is CASSPPTHSGNTIYF. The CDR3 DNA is TGTGCCAGCTCACCACCGACACACTCTGGAAACACCATATATTTT.

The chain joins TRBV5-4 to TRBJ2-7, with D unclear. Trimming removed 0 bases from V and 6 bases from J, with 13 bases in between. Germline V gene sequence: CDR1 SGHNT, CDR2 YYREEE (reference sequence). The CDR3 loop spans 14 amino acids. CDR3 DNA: TGTGCCAGCAGCTTGGAGTGGGCTGCAGGCGAGCAGTACTTC. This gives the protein CASSLEWAAGEQYF.

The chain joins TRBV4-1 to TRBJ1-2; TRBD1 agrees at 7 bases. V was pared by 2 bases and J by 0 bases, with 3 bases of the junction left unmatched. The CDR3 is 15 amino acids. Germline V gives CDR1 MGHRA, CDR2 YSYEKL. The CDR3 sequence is CASSQPGTANYGYTF. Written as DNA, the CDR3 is TGCGCCAGCAGCCAACCCGGGACAGCTAACTATGGCTACACCTTC.

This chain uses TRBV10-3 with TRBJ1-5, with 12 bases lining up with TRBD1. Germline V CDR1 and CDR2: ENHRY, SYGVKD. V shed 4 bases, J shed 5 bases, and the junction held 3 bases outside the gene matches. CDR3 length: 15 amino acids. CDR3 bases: TGTGCCATCAGTGTGGGACAGGGGGCGGATCAGCCCCAGCATTTT. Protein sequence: CAISVGQGADQPQHF.

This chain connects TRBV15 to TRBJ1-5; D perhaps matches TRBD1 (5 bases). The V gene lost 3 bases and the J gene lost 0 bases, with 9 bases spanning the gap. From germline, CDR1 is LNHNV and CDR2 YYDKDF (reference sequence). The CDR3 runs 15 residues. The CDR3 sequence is CATSRGRNSNQPQHF. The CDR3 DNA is TGTGCCACCAGCAGGGGACGGAATAGCAATCAGCCCCAGCATTTT.

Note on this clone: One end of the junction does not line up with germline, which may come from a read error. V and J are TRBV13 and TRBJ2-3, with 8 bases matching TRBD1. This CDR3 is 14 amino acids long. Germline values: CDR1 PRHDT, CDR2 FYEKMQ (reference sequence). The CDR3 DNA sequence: TGTGCCAGCAGCATAGGACAGGGACGAGATACGCAGTATTTT. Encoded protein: CASSIGQGRDTQYF. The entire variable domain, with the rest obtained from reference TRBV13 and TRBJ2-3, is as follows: AAGVIQSPRHLIKEKRETATLKCYPIPRHDTVYWYQQGPGQDPQFLISFYEKMQSDKGSIPDRFSAQQFSDYHSELNMSSLELGDSALYFCASSIGQGRDTQYFGPGTRLTVL.

The CDR3 here is CASSSSSELYEQYF. The DNA of the CDR3 is TGTGCCAGCAGTTCGTCCTCGGAGTTATACGAGCAGTACTTC. The chain recombines TRBV6-5 with TRBJ2-7; D is undetermined. CDR3 length: 14 amino acids. The V gene lost 4 bases and the J gene lost 4 bases, with 14 bases spanning the gap. Looked up from germline, CDR1 is MNHEY and CDR2 is SVGAGI.

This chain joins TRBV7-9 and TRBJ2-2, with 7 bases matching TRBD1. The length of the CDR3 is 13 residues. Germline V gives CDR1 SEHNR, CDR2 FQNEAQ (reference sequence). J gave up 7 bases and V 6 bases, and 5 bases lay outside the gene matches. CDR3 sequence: CASRPGQNGELFF. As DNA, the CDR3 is TGTGCCAGCAGGCCGGGACAGAACGGGGAGCTGTTTTTT.

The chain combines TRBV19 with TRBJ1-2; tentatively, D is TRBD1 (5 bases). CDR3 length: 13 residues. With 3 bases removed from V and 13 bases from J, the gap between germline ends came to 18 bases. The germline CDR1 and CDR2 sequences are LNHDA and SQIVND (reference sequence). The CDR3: CASSIPGRRTLTF. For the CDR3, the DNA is TGTGCCAGTAGTATCCCGGGGCGACGGACTCTCACCTTC.

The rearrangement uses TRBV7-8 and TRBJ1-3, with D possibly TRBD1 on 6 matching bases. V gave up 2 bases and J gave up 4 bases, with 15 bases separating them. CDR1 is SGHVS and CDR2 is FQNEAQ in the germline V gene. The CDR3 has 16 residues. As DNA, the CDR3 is TGTGCCAGCAGCTTATTAGGGGGGCTTTCGGGAAACACCATATATTTT. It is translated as CASSLLGGLSGNTIYF.

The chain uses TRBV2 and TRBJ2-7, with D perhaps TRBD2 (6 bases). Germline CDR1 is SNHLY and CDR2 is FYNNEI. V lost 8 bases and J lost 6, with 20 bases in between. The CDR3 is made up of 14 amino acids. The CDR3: CASGSLVPGGEQYF. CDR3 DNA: TGTGCCAGCGGGAGCCTGGTCCCCGGGGGCGAGCAGTACTTC.